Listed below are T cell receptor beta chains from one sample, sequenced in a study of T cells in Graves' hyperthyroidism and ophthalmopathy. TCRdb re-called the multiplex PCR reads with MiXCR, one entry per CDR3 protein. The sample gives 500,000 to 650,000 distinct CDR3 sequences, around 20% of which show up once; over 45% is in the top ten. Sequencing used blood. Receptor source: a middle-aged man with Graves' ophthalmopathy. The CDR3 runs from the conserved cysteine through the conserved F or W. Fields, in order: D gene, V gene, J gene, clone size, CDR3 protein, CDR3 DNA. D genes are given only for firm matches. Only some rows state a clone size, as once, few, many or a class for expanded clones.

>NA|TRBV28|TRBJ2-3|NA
CASSGTLSTDTQYF
TGTGCCAGCAGTGGGACTCTTAGCACAGATACGCAGTATTTT
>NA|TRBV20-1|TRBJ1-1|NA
CSAKQGYTEAFF
TGCAGTGCAAAGCAGGGCTACACTGAAGCTTTCTTT
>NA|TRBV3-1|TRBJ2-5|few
CASSQELGADLGETQYF
TGTGCCAGCAGCCAAGAACTTGGTGCTGATCTGGGGGAGACCCAGTACTTC
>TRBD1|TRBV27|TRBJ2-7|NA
CASSSPGTGTYEQYF
TGTGCCAGCAGTTCGCCCGGGACAGGGACCTACGAGCAGTACTTC
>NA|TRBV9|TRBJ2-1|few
CASSVFIDNEQFF
TGTGCCAGCAGCGTATTTATCGACAATGAGCAGTTCTTC
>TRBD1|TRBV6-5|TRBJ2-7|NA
CASSYTDRVDEQYF
TGTGCCAGCAGTTACACAGACAGGGTCGACGAGCAGTACTTC
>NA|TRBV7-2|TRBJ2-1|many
CASSLREQLAALGNEQFF
TGTGCCAGCAGCCTCAGAGAACAATTAGCCGCTCTGGGCAATGAGCAGTTCTTC
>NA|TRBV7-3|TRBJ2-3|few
CASSPIRTGQDTQYF
TGTGCCAGCAGCCCGATTCGGACTGGGCAAGATACGCAGTATTTT
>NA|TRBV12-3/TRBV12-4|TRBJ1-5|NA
CASSLSGANQPQHF
TGTGCCAGCAGTTTATCGGGGGCAAATCAGCCCCAGCATTTT
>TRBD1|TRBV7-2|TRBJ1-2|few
CASSWAGGNLGEKNYGYTF
TGTGCCAGTAGCTGGGCAGGGGGGAATTTGGGGGAAAAGAACTATGGCTACACCTTC
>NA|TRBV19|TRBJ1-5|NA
CASSPRGGTGNQPQHF
TGTGCCAGTAGTCCCCGGGGCGGTACTGGCAATCAGCCCCAGCATTTT
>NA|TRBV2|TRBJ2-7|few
CASSEPGLQYYEQYF
TGTGCCAGCAGTGAACCGGGACTCCAATACTACGAGCAGTACTTC
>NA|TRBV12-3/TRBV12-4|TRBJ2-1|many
CASSLRESYNEQFF
TGTGCCAGCAGTTTGAGGGAGTCCTACAATGAGCAGTTCTTC
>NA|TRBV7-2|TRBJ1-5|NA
CASSSGGGLSTNQPQHF
TGTGCCAGCAGCTCTGGGGGGGGACTTTCCACCAATCAGCCCCAGCATTTT
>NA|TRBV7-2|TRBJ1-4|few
CASSLTTGYNEKLFF
TGTGCCAGCAGCCTAACGACAGGCTATAATGAAAAACTGTTTTTT
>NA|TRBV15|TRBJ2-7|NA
CATAETGGPYEQYF
TGTGCCACCGCCGAGACAGGAGGACCATACGAGCAGTACTTC
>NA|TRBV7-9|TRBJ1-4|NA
CASSLGQLINEKLFF
TGTGCCAGCAGCTTAGGACAGCTGATTAATGAAAAACTGTTTTTT
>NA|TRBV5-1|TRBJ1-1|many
CASSFTPVETEAFF
TGCGCCAGCAGCTTCACACCCGTCGAGACTGAAGCTTTCTTT
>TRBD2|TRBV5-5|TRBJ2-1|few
CASSLAPGTSVHEQFF
TGTGCCAGCAGCTTGGCCCCGGGGACTAGCGTCCATGAGCAGTTCTTC
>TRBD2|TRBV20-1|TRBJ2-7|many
CSANGRTSSYEQYF
TGCAGCGCTAATGGTAGGACTAGCTCCTACGAGCAGTACTTC
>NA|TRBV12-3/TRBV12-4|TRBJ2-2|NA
CAILDTDTGELFF
TGTGCCATCCTAGACACAGACACCGGGGAGCTGTTTTTT
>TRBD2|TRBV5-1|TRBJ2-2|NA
CASSLALAGVSGELFF
TGCGCCAGCAGCTTGGCACTAGCGGGAGTAAGCGGGGAGCTGTTTTTT
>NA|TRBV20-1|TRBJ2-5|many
CSASGVRVSRETQYF
TGCAGTGCTAGTGGTGTAAGGGTTTCCCGAGAGACCCAGTACTTC
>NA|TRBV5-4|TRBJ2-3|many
CASSRGTANTDTQYF
TGTGCCAGCAGCAGAGGGACGGCCAACACAGATACGCAGTATTTT
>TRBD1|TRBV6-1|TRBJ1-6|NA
CASGSRQGPSSRNSPLHF
TGTGCCAGCGGTTCTAGACAGGGCCCATCTTCCCGTAATTCACCCCTCCACTTT
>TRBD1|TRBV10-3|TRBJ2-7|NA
CAIRKTGGGYYEQYF
TGTGCCATCAGGAAGACAGGGGGCGGCTATTACGAGCAGTACTTC
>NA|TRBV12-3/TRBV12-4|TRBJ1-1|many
CASSSKPNTEAFF
TGTGCCAGCAGTTCGAAGCCGAACACTGAAGCTTTCTTT
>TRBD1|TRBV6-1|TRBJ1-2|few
CASTKRVRGQGKGYTF
TGTGCCAGCACCAAGAGGGTACGAGGACAGGGGAAAGGCTACACCTTC
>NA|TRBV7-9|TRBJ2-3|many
CASSPRLVAPLGTQYF
TGTGCCAGCAGCCCCAGACTAGTAGCGCCCTTAGGTACGCAGTATTTT
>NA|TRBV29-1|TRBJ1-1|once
CSVGAVEGGTATEAFF
TGCAGCGTGGGCGCGGTTGAGGGTGGTACTGCCACTGAAGCTTTCTTT
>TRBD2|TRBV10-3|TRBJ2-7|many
CAIRSGSGSYEQYF
TGTGCCATCAGGAGCGGGAGTGGGTCCTACGAGCAGTACTTC
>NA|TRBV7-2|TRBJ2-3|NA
CASSLAGRPGPDTQYF
TGTGCCAGCAGCTTAGCGGGGCGCCCTGGGCCAGATACGCAGTATTTT
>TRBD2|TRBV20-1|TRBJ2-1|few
CSAPGGTSDYDEQFF
TGCAGTGCCCCTGGAGGGACTAGCGATTACGATGAGCAGTTCTTC
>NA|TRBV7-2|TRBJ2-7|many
CASRYQAAGNEQYF
TGTGCCAGCAGATACCAAGCGGCAGGGAACGAGCAGTACTTC
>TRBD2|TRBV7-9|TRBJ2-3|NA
CASSRWTSVNTDTQYF
TGTGCCAGCAGCCGATGGACTAGCGTAAACACAGATACGCAGTATTTT
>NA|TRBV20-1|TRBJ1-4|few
CSARGGRDEEKLFF
TGCAGTGCTAGAGGAGGCAGGGATGAGGAAAAACTGTTTTTT
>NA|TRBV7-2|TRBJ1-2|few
CASFRFGDLNYGYTF
TGTGCCTCCTTTAGGTTTGGAGACCTTAACTATGGCTACACCTTC
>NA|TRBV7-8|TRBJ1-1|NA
CASSVQAGNLGTEAFF
TGTGCCAGCAGCGTCCAGGCGGGTAACTTGGGCACTGAAGCTTTCTTT
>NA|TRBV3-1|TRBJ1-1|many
CASSPPMEVRAFF
TGTGCCAGCAGCCCGCCGATGGAGGTGCGAGCTTTCTTT
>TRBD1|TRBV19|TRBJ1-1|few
CASSIDRGLAFF
TGTGCCAGTAGTATCGACAGGGGGCTGGCTTTCTTT
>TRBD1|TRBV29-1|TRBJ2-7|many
CSVGTGGRFAEQYF
TGCAGCGTTGGGACAGGGGGCCGCTTTGCCGAGCAGTACTTC
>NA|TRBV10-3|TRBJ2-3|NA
CAITGTTDTQYF
TGTGCCATCACAGGGACCACAGATACGCAGTATTTT
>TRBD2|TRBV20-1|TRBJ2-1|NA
CSARGGYTRDSYNEQFF
TGCAGTGCTAGGGGGGGGTACACACGGGACTCCTACAATGAGCAGTTCTTC
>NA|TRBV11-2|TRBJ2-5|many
CASSLDPNSEETQYF
TGTGCCAGCAGCTTAGATCCAAACAGCGAAGAGACCCAGTACTTC
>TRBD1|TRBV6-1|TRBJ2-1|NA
CASNRGQGEQFF
TGTGCCAGCAACAGGGGGCAGGGTGAGCAGTTCTTC